This T cell receptor beta chain was retrieved from a study of blood T cell repertoires in COVID-19. The V gene's germline CDR1 is SQVTM and CDR2 ANQGSEA. CDR3 length equals 11 residues. V gave up 5 bases and J gave up 5 bases, with 8 bases separating them. Original processing notes: Researchers report that nucleated cell counts were estimated from reference gene primer amplification. TCRdb's table, derived via immunoSEQ multiplex PCR, lists solely in-frame clones and lacks some. V and J calls and clone size follow that table, whereas D and trimming were derived from the DNA. The table has about 190,000 clones, roughly 81% seen once.

The TCR was taken from a woman older than 75 with COVID-19, enrolled during active disease. Sequenced material: peripheral blood. This chain links TRBV29-1 with TRBJ2-3, with D possibly being TRBD1 (5 bases). The CDR3 loop reads CSVLRGDTQYF. In DNA, the CDR3 is TGCAGCGTTTTAAGGGGAGATACGCAGTATTTT.